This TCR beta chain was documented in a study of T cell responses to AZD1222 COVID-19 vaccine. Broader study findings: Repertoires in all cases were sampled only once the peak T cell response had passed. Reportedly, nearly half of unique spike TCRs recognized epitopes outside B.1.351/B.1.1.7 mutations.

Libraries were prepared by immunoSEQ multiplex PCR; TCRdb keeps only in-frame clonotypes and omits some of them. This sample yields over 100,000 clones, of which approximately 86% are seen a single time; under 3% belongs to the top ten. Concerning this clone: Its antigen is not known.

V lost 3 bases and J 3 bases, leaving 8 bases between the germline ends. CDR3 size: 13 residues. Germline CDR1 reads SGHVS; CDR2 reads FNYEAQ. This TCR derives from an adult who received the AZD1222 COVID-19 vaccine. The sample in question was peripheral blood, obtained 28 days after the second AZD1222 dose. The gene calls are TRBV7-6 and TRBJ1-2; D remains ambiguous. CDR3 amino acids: CASSFRRDYGYTF. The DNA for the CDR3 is TGTGCCAGCAGCTTTCGACGGGACTATGGCTACACCTTC.